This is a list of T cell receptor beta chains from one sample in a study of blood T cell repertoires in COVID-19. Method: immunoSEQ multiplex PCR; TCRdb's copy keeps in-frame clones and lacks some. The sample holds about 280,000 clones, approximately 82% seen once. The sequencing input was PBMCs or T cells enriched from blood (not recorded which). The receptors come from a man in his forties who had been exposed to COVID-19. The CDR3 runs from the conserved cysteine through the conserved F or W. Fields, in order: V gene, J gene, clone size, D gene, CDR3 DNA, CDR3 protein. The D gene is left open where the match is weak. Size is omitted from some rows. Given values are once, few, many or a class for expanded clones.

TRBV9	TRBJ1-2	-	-	TGTGCCAGCAGCGTAGGAAGGGGTGGCTACACCTTC	CASSVGRGGYTF
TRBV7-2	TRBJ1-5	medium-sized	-	TGTGCCAGCAGCTTAGGCGGGGGCAGTAATCAGCCCCAGCATTTT	CASSLGGGSNQPQHF
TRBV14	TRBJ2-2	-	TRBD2	TGTGCCAGCAGCCGAACGGCGACTAGCGGGAAAGCCGGGGAGCTGTTTTTT	CASSRTATSGKAGELFF
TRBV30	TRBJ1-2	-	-	TGTGCCTGGAGGGTGGGGGGGACCTCCTATGGCTACACCTTC	CAWRVGGTSYGYTF
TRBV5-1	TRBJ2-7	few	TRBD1	TGCGCCAGCAGCCGGGGACAGGCCTCCTACGAGCAGTACTTC	CASSRGQASYEQYF
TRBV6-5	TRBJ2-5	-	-	TGTGCCAGCAGTTACGCGACTAGGAAGACCCAGTACTTC	CASSYATRKTQYF
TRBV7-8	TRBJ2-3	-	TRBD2	TGTGCCAGCAGCTCGGGACTAGCGGGTCCTATCACAAGGTATTTT	CASSSGLAGPITRYF
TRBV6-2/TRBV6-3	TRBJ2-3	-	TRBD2	TGTGCCAGCAGTTACGGGGGGGTCTCTAGCGGGAGCGCCACAGATACGCAGTATTTT	CASSYGGVSSGSATDTQYF
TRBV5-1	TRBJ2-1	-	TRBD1	TGCGCCAGCAGCCAAGGACAGGGGGCCTACAATGAGCAGTTCTTC	CASSQGQGAYNEQFF
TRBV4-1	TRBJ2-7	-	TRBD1	TGCGCCAGCAGCCACGGGACTCCGGGACAGGGGACCTACGAGCAGTACTTC	CASSHGTPGQGTYEQYF
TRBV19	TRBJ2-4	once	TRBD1	TGTGCCAGTATTGAAGGACAGGGTAAAAACATTCAGTACTTC	CASIEGQGKNIQYF
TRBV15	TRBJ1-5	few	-	TGTGCCACCAGCAGAGATCGAAATAGTCAGCCCCAGCATTTT	CATSRDRNSQPQHF